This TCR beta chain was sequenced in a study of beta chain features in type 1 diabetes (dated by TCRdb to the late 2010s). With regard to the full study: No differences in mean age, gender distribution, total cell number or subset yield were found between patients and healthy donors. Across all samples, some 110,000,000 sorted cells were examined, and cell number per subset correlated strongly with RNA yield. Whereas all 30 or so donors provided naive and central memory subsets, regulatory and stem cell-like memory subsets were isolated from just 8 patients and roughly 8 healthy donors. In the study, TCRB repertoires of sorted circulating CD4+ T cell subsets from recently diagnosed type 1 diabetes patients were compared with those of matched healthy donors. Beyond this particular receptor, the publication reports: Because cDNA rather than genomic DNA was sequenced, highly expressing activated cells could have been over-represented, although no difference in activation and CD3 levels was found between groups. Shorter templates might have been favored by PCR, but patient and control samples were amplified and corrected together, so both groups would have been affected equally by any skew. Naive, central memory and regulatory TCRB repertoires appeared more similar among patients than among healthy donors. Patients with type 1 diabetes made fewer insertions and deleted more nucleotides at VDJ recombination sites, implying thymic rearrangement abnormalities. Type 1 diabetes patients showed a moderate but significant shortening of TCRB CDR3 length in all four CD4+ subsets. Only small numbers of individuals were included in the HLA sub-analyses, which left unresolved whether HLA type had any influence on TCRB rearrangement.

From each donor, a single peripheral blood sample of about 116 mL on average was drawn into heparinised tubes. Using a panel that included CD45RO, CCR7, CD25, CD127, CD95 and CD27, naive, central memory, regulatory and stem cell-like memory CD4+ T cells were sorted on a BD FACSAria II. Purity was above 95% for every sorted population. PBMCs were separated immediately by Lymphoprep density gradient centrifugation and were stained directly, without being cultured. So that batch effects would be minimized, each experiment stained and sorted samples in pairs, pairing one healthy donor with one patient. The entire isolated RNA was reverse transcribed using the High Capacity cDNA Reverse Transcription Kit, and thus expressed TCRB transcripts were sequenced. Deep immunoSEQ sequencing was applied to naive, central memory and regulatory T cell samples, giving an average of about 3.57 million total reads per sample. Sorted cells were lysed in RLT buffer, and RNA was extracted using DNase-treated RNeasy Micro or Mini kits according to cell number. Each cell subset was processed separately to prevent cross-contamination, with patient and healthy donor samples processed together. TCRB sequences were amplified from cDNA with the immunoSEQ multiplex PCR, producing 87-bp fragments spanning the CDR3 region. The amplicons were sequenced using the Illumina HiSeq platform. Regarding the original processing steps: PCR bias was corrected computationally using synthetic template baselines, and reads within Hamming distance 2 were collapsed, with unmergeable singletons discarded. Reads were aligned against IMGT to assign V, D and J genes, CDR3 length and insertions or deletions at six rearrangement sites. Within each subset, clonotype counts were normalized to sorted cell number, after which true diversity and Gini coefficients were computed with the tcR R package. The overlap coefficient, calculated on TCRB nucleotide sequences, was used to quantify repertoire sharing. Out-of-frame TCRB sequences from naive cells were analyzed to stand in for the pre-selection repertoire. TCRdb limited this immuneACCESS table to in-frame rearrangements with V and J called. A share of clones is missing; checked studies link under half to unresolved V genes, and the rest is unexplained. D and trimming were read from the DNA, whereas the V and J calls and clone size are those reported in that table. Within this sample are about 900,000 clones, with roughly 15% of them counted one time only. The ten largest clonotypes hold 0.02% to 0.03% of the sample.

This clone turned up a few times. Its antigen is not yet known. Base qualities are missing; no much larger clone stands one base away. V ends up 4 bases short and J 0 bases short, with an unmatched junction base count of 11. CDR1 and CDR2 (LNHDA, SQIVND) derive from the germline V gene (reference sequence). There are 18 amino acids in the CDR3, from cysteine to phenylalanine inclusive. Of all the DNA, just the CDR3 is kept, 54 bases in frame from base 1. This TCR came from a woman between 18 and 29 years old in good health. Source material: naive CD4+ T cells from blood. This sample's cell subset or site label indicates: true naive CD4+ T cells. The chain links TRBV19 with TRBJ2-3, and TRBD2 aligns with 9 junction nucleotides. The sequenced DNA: TGTGCCAGTAGTAAAAGAAGAGTGACTAGCGGAAGCACAGATACGCAGTATTTT. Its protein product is CASSKRRVTSGSTDTQYF.